The rows below give T cell receptor beta chains drawn from one sample of a study of cytomegalovirus exposure and HLA in healthy donors. Assay: immunoSEQ multiplex PCR; the TCRdb copy retains only in-frame clones and omits some. This sample has about 65,000 clones, with 90% to 95% found just once. Input material: PBMCs. The receptors were gathered from a woman between 18 and 29 years old in good health and CMV-seronegative. The CDR3 runs from the conserved cysteine through the conserved F or W. D genes are given only for firm matches. Clone size is not always given. Where it is, it says once, few, many or a class for expanded clones.

d_gene	abundance	j_gene	v_gene	CDR3nt	CDR3aa
NA	once	TRBJ1-3	TRBV5-1	TGCGCCAGCAGCTTGGAGCGGGAAGAGGACACCATATATTTT	CASSLEREEDTIYF
NA	NA	TRBJ2-5	TRBV11-2	TGTGCCAGCAGCTCCTACATAGTACAGGGAAATGGGGAGACCCAGTACTTC	CASSSYIVQGNGETQYF
TRBD2	NA	TRBJ2-1	TRBV19	TGTGCCAGTATCGGGAGGGAGTCGCTTGGGGAGCAGTTCTTC	CASIGRESLGEQFF
TRBD2	NA	TRBJ2-7	TRBV7-2	TGTGCCAGCAGCCCAGGACTAGCGGGAGTCTACGAGCAGTACTTC	CASSPGLAGVYEQYF
TRBD1	NA	TRBJ1-3	TRBV29-1	TGCAGCGTTGAGACAGGGGCTGGAAACACCATATATTTT	CSVETGAGNTIYF
NA	NA	TRBJ2-5	TRBV9	TGTGCCAGCAGCCCAGGAAGCAGGACTTTCGAGACCCAGTACTTC	CASSPGSRTFETQYF
NA	NA	TRBJ1-6	TRBV28	TGTGCCAGCAGTTTACTCTTGGGCAGCCATTCACCCCTCCACTTT	CASSLLLGSHSPLHF
NA	NA	TRBJ2-7	TRBV11-3	TGTGCCAGCAGCTGGGGGACATCCTACGAGCAGTACTTC	CASSWGTSYEQYF
NA	NA	TRBJ1-1	TRBV7-3	TGTGCCAGCAGCTTAAGCAGGGGCAATGAAGCTTTCTTT	CASSLSRGNEAFF
NA	NA	TRBJ2-5	TRBV15	TGTGCCACCAGCATGAGCGGGGAGACCCAGTACTTC	CATSMSGETQYF
TRBD1	NA	TRBJ2-7	TRBV7-9	TGTGCCAGCAGCTCCGGGACAGGGCCCTACGAGCAGTACTTC	CASSSGTGPYEQYF
NA	NA	TRBJ1-5	TRBV4-1	TGCGCCAGCAGCCAAAGGGCGGGTCGACAACCTTTTAGCAATCAGCCCCAGCATTTT	CASSQRAGRQPFSNQPQHF
NA	NA	TRBJ1-1	TRBV6-5	TGTGCCAGCAGTTACGCGGGCGTTTGGAACACTGAAGCTTTCTTT	CASSYAGVWNTEAFF
NA	once	TRBJ2-7	TRBV11-2	TGTGCCAGCAGCTTTAGCGCCTACGAGCAGTACTTC	CASSFSAYEQYF
NA	NA	TRBJ2-3	TRBV30	TGTGCCTGGAGTGTCGGGGATACGCAGTATTTT	CAWSVGDTQYF
NA	few	TRBJ1-5	TRBV2	TGTGCCAGCGTCCTAGATCTGGGTAGCCAGCCCCAGCATTTT	CASVLDLGSQPQHF
NA	NA	TRBJ2-1	TRBV27	TGTGCCAGCAGTCGTGAGCGCTACAATGAGCAGTTCTTC	CASSRERYNEQFF
TRBD1	NA	TRBJ1-2	TRBV5-1	TGCGCCAGCAGCTTGGAGGGACAGGGGGTTTACACCTTC	CASSLEGQGVYTF
TRBD1	NA	TRBJ2-3	TRBV7-9	TGTGCCAGCAGCTCCTGGGACAGGGGGCGCGTAGATACGCAGTATTTT	CASSSWDRGRVDTQYF
TRBD2	NA	TRBJ2-1	TRBV19	TGTGCCAGTAGTATAGGGGCTAGCGGGAGCTACAATGAGCAGTTCTTC	CASSIGASGSYNEQFF
NA	NA	TRBJ2-5	TRBV27	TGTGCCAGCAGTTGGGGACTTCAGGGGACCCAGTACTTC	CASSWGLQGTQYF
NA	NA	TRBJ2-2	TRBV6-1	TGTGCCAGCAGTCAAGCCTCCACAGGCGCGTGGTACGGCACCGGGGAGCTGTTTTTT	CASSQASTGAWYGTGELFF
TRBD2	NA	TRBJ2-3	TRBV10-3	TGTGCCATCAGTGCCGCGGCAGGGAAGCGGGGGGATACGCAGTATTTT	CAISAAAGKRGDTQYF
TRBD2	NA	TRBJ2-2	TRBV7-9	TGTGCCAGCAGCCCCTGGACTAGCGGGAGCTTCGGGGAGCTGTTTTTT	CASSPWTSGSFGELFF
TRBD1	NA	TRBJ1-1	TRBV4-1	TGCGCCAGCAGCCAAGGACAGGGGGACACTGAAGCTTTCTTT	CASSQGQGDTEAFF
NA	NA	TRBJ2-7	TRBV27	TGTGCCAGCAGTCCAGGGCCGGCGAGCGAGCAGTACTTC	CASSPGPASEQYF
NA	once	TRBJ1-2	TRBV2	TGTGCCAGCAAAGGCGCCTTGAGGTATAACTATGGCTACACCTTC	CASKGALRYNYGYTF
NA	NA	TRBJ2-1	TRBV7-9	TGTGCCAGCAGCTCCCCGTTTGGCAGGGTGTACTACAATGAGCAGTTCTTC	CASSSPFGRVYYNEQFF
NA	NA	TRBJ2-3	TRBV6-1	TGTGCCAGCAGTGGAGGGGGGGACACAGATACGCAGTATTTT	CASSGGGDTDTQYF
TRBD1	NA	TRBJ1-4	TRBV9	TGTGCCAGCAGCGTAGAGGGGACAGGGACTAATGAAAAACTGTTTTTT	CASSVEGTGTNEKLFF
TRBD2	NA	TRBJ2-1	TRBV7-2	TGTGCCAGCAGCTACCTAGCGGGTTTAAGCAATGAGCAGTTCTTC	CASSYLAGLSNEQFF